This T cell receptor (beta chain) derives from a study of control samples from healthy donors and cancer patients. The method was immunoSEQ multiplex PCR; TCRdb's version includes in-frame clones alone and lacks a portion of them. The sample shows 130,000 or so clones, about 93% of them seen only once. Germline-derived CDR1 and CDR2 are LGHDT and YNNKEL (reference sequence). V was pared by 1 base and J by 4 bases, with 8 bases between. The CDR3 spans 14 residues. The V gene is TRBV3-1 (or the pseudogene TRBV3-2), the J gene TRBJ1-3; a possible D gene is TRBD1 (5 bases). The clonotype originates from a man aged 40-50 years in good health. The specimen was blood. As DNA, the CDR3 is TGTGCCAGCAGCCAAGGCCACAGGGGAAACACCATATATTTT. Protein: CASSQGHRGNTIYF.